This T cell receptor beta chain is from a study of cytomegalovirus exposure and HLA in healthy donors. Study-level background: Earlier sequencing of 150 million to 200 million T cells yielded 95 million to 120 million unique TCR beta sequences.

Study findings and constraints: Earlier analysis looked at TCR beta V segments, and most were productive about 87% or about 30% of the time. According to reports, the classifier identified cytomegalovirus status with high specificity and sensitivity.

Donors counted as nominally healthy when sampled, yet unrecorded immune exposures were likely. This clone was detected a few times. What it recognizes is unknown. Vbeta (60) and Jbeta (13) primers were used in the PCR. Using immunoSEQ multiplex PCR, the repertoire was profiled, and TCRdb retains in-frame clones only, with some absent. This sample has roughly 220,000 clones; under 85% occur once, and the top ten carry around 1.7%. The sample taken for sequencing was PBMCs. The source of this sequence is a man over 45 in good health and CMV-seronegative.

CDR3 residues: CANHAFRGSPIYSNQPQHF. In DNA form, the CDR3 reads TGTGCCAATCACGCCTTCCGAGGTAGCCCAATATATAGCAATCAGCCCCAGCATTTT. The genes are TRBV19 and TRBJ1-5, with D unclear. This CDR3 has 19 amino acids. V lost 10 bases and J 0 bases, leaving 28 bases between the germline ends. The V gene's germline CDR1 is LNHDA and CDR2 SQIVND (reference sequence).